The 11 T cell receptor beta chains below come from one sample, sequenced in a study of blood T cell repertoires in COVID-19. Libraries were prepared by immunoSEQ multiplex PCR; TCRdb keeps only in-frame clonotypes and omits some of them. The top ten clones hold 15% to 20% of a sample with about 76,000 clones, 65% to 90% of them seen once. The sample consisted of peripheral blood. The source is a human donor in a cohort sampled during active COVID-19.

This clone was observed a single time. This chain connects TRBV9 to TRBJ2-1; D is perhaps TRBD2 (5 bases). There are 17 residues in the CDR3. V was clipped by 3 bases and J by 0 bases, with 16 bases between them. Germline CDR1 SGDLS, CDR2 YYNGEE. Here the CDR3 reads CASSAHSRGSSYNEQFF. CDR3 DNA: TGTGCCAGCAGCGCACACTCCCGGGGTAGCTCCTACAATGAGCAGTTCTTC. Supplemented by reference TRBV9 and TRBJ2-1, the full variable domain reads DSGVTQTPKHLITATGQRVTLRCSPRSGDLSVYWYQQSLDQGLQFLIQYYNGEERAKGNILERFSAQQFPDLHSELNLSSLELGDSALYFCASSAHSRGSSYNEQFFGPGTRLTVL.

This chain connects TRBV7-9 to TRBJ2-7; possible D gene TRBD1, 5 bases. Germline CDR1 and CDR2: SEHNR and FQNEAQ (reference sequence). The CDR3 contains 13 residues. V was shortened by 5 bases and J by 3 bases, with 11 bases between the two germline ends. The CDR3 sequence: CASSAQAYYEQYF. The CDR3 nucleotides are TGTGCCAGCAGCGCACAGGCGTACTACGAGCAGTACTTC.

The rearrangement uses TRBV28 and TRBJ2-2; D ambiguous. CDR3 length equals 13 residues. V lost 6 bases and J lost 3, with 8 bases in between. CDR1 MDHEN and CDR2 SYDVKM come from the germline V gene. CDR3 residues: CASRQTDTGELFF. CDR3 bases: TGTGCCAGCAGACAGACGGACACCGGGGAGCTGTTTTTT.

V usage is TRBV12-3 or TRBV12-4 and J usage is TRBJ2-1, with 7 bases that match TRBD2. V lost 2 bases, J lost 7 bases, and 2 bases stayed unmatched. The CDR3 loop spans 13 amino acids. Here the CDR3 reads CASSLHSGNEQFF. Written as DNA, the CDR3 is TGTGCCAGCAGTTTACATAGCGGGAATGAGCAGTTCTTC.

Turning to this clone: Germline and junction disagree at one end, which may indicate a read error. The rearrangement links TRBV4-2 to TRBJ1-2; D perhaps matches TRBD1 (6 bases). Germline V lookup: CDR1 LGHNA, CDR2 YNFKEQ. This CDR3 region has 14 residues. The CDR3 sequence is CASNQPGQNYGYTF. As DNA, the CDR3 is TGTGCCAGCAACCAACCAGGACAGAACTATGGCTACACCTTC.

The chain carries TRBV30 and TRBJ1-2; D is uncertain. Between the trimmed V and J ends, which lost 4 bases and 1 base, there was a span of 13 bases. The V gene's germline CDR1 is GTSNPN and CDR2 SVGIG (reference sequence). This CDR3 is built from 14 residues. This chain's CDR3 is CAWTPTGVNYGYTF. The DNA for the CDR3 is TGTGCCTGGACACCTACCGGGGTTAACTATGGCTACACCTTC.

The V gene is TRBV5-1, the J gene TRBJ1-1, with D uncertain. Germline lookup yields CDR1 SGHRS and CDR2 YFSETQ. V lost 0 bases and J 4 bases, leaving 7 bases between the germline ends. CDR3 size: 13 residues. DNA of the CDR3: TGCGCCAGCAGCTTGGATGGCATCACTGAAGCTTTCTTT. Its protein is CASSLDGITEAFF.

The J gene is TRBJ2-1, the V gene TRBV4-3; D gene uncertain. This CDR3 spans 16 amino acids. The germline gives CDR1 LGHNA, CDR2 YSLEER. V was clipped by 0 bases and J by 2 bases, with 11 bases between them. CDR3 in amino acids: CASSQEWLPAYNEQFF. The CDR3 nucleotides read TGCGCCAGCAGCCAAGAGTGGCTTCCTGCCTACAATGAGCAGTTCTTC.

This clone was found once. The gene calls are TRBV11-3 and TRBJ2-7; D remains ambiguous. In germline, CDR1 is SGHNT, CDR2 YENEEA. CDR3 length: 11 residues. The V end lost 6 bases, the J end lost 7 bases, and 10 bases lay between the germline ends. CDR3 bases: TGTGCCAGCAGTCTAGAAGCGGAGCAGTACTTC. Its protein product is CASSLEAEQYF.

As concerns this clone: Different DNA sequences within this sample yield the same CDR3. This chain uses TRBV27 with TRBJ1-1, with D unclear. V lost 3 bases, J lost 1 base, and 6 bases lay in between. The CDR3 spans 13 residues. Germline V gives CDR1 MNHEY, CDR2 SMNVEV (reference sequence). CDR3 nucleotides: TGTGCCAGCAGTTTGACGGGGAACACTGAAGCTTTCTTT. Its translation is CASSLTGNTEAFF.

The chain couples TRBV28 to TRBJ2-1, with 8 bases identical to TRBD2. Germline V lookup: CDR1 MDHEN, CDR2 SYDVKM. The V and J ends lost 7 bases and 8 bases, in that order; junction bases with no gene match: 10. This CDR3 is built from 14 residues. The CDR3 region has the DNA TGTGCCAGCAATCCTAGCGGGCCTGGGTATGAGCAGTTCTTC. Amino acids: CASNPSGPGYEQFF.